This TCR beta chain was sequenced during a study of T cell repertoires in cytomegalovirus infection. The wider study: Well-studied HLA-B-restricted epitopes and recently identified HLA-C-restricted epitopes of CMV were both used in the study. In public TCR beta signatures, there were indications of both CMV infection and matching HLA type.

A remark on this clonotype: Its antigen is as yet unknown.

This CDR3 region has 13 residues. V lost 7 bases to trimming and J lost 10 bases; unmatched junction nucleotides: 4. MiXCR, applied by TCRdb to the reads, yields one record per CDR3 protein. Of hundreds of thousands of distinct CDR3 sequences listed, 42% are singletons. The chain recombines TRBV12-3 or TRBV12-4 with TRBJ2-1; 13 nucleotides match TRBD2. The sequenced sample was cultured PBMCs, obtained from culture after CMV antigen stimulation. This TCR was recovered from a human donor in good health (CMV status not recorded). Some clones in this sample may be carry-over from other donors' samples. The CDR3 DNA reads as TGTGCCAGCAATATGGGACTAGCGGGGGAGCAGTTCTTC. It translates to CASNMGLAGEQFF.